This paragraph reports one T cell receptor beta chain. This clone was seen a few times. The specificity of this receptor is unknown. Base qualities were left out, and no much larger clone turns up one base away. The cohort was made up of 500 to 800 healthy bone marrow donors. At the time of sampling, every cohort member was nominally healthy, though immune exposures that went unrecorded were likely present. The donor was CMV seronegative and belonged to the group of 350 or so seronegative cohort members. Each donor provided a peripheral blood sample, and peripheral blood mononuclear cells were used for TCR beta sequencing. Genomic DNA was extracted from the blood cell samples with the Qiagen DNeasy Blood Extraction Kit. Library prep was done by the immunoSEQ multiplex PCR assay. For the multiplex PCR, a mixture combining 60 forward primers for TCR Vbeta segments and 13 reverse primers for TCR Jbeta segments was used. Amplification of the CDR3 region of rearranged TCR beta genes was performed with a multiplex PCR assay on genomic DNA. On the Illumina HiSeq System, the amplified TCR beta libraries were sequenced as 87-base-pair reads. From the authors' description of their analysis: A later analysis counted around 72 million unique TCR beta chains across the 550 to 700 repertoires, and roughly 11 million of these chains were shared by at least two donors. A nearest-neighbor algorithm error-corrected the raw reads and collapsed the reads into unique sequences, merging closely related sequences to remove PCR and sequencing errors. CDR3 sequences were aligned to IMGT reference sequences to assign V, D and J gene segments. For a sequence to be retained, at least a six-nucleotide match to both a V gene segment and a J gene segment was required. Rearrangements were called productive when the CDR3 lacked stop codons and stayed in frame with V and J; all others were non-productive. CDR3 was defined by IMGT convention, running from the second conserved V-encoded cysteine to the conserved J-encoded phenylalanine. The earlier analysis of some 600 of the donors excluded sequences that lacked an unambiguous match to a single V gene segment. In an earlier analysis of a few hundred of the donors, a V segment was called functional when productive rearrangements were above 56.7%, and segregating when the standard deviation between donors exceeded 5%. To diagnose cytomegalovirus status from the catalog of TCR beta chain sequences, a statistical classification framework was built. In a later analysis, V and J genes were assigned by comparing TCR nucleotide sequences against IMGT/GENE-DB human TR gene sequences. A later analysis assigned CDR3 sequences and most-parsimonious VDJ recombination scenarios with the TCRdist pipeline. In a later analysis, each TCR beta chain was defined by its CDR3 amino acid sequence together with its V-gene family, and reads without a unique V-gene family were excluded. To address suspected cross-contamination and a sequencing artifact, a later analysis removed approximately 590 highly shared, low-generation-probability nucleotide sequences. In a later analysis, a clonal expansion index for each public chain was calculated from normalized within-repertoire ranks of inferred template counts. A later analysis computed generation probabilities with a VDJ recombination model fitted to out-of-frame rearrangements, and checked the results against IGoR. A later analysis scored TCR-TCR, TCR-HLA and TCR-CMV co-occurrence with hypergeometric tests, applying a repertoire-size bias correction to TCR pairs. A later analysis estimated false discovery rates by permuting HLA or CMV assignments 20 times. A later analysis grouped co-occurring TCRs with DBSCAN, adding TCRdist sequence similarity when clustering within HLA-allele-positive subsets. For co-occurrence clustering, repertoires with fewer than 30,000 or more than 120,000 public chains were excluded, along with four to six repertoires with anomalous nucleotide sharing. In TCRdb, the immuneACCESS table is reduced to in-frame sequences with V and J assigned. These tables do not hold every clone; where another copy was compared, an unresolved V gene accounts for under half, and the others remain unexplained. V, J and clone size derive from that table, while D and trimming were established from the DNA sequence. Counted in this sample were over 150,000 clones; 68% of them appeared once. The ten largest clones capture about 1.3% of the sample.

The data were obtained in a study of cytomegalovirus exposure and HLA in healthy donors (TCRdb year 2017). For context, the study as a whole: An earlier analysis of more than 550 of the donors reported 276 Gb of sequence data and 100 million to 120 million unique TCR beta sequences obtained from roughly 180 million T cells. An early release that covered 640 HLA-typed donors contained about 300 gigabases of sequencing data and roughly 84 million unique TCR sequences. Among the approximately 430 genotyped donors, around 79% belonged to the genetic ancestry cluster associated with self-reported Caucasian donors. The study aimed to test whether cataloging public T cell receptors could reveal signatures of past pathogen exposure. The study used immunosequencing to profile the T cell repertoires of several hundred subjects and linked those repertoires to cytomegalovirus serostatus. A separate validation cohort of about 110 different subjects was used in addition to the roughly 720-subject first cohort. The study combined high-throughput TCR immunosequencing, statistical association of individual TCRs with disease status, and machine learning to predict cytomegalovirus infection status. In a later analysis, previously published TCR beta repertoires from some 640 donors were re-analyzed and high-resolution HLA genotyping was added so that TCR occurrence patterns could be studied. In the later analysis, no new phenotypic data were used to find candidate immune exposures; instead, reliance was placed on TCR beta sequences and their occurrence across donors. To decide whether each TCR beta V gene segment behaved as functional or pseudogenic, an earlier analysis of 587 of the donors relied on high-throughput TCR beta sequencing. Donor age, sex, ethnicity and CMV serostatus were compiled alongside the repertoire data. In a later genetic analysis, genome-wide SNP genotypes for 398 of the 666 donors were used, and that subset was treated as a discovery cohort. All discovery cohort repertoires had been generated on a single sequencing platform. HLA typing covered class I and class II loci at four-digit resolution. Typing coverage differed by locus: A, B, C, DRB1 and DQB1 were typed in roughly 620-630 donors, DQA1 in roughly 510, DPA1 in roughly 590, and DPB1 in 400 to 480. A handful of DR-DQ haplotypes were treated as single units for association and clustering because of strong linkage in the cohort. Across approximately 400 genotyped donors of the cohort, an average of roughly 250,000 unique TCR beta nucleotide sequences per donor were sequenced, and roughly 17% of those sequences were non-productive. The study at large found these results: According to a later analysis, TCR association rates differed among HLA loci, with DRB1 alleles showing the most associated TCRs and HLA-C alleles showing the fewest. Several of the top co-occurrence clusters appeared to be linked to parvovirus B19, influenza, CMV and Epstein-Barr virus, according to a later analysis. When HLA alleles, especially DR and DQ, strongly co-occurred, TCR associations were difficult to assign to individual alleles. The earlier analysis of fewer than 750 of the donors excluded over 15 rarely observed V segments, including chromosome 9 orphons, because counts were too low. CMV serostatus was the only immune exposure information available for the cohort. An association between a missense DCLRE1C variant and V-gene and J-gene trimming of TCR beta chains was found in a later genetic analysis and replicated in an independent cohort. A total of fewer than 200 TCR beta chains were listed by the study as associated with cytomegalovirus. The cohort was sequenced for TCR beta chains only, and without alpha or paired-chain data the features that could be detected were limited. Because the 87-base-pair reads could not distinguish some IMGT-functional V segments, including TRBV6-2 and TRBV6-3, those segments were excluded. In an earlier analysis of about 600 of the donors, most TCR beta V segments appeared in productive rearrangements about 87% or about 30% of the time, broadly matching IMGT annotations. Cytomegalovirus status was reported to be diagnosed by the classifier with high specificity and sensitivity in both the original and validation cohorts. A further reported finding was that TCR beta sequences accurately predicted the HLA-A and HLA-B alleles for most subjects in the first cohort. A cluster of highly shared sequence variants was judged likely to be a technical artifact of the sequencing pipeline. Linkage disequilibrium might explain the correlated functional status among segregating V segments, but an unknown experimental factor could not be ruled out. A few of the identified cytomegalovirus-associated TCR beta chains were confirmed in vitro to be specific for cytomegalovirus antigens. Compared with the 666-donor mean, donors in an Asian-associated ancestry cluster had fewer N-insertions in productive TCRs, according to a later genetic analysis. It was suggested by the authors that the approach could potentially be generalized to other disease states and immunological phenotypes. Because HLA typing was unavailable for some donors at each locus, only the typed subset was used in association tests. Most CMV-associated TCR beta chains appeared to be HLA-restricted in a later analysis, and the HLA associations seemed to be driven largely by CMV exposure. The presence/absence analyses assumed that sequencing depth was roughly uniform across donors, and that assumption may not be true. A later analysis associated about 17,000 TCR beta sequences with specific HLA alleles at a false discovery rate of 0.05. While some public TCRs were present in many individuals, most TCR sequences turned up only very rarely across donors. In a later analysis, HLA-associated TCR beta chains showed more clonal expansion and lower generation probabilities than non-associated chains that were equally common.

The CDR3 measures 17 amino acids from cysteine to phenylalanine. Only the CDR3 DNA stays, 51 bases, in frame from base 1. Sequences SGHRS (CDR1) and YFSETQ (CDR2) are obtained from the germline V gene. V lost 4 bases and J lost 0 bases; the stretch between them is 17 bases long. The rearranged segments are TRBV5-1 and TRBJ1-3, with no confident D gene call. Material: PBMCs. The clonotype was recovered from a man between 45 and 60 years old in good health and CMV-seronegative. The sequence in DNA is TGCGCCAGCAGCCGCTCAATAGTCGATTCCTCTGGAAACACCATATATTTT. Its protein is CASSRSIVDSSGNTIYF.